This T cell receptor beta chain was observed in a study of tumor-infiltrating lymphocytes in primary liver carcinoma (dated by TCRdb to about 2017). With regard to the full study: The five patients, three men and two women aged 30 to 69 years, had hepatocellular carcinoma (four) or combined HCC and intrahepatic cholangiocarcinoma (one). The five patients had tumors of stage T1-T3 N0M0, with maximum diameters ranging from roughly 4.2 to 10 cm. Samples yielded roughly 3.65 to 7.5 million productive TCRbeta reads; read depth did not differ significantly between tissue types. TCRbeta repertoire sequencing, expression microarrays and whole-exome sequencing were combined in the study across five regions of each liver tumor, with adjacent normal tissue and blood also included. A total of roughly 35 specimens from 5 patients, comprising 25 or so tumor regions, 5 adjacent noncancerous liver tissues and 5 peripheral blood samples, were covered by TCRbeta repertoire sequencing. To link TCRbeta repertoire diversity to the local molecular phenotype, the 25 tumor region samples were profiled with Agilent mRNA microarrays. High reproducibility was observed for the technical replicate repertoires, with mean shared-clone rates roughly 0.89 and correlation coefficients above 0.95.

A constant-region primer and ProtoScript II reverse transcriptase were used to reverse-transcribe TCRbeta-specific cDNA from around 530 ng total RNA. Three nested multiplex PCR rounds, following a slightly modified ARM-PCR procedure, were used to build the TCRbeta libraries. Each of the first two PCR rounds ran for approximately 10 cycles and used multiplex TRBV1-TRBV30 forward primers together with a Cbeta reverse primer. Sample barcodes and Illumina adapters were attached in a final 25-cycle PCR using Deep VentR polymerase. Before sequencing, amplicons of 200-500 bp were gel-purified using a QIAquick gel extraction kit. An Illumina HiSeq 2500 was used to sequence the TCRbeta amplicons, generating 250-bp paired-end reads. In the source study's methods: To recover full CDR3 sequences, reads were quality-trimmed using Trimmomatic v0.33 and paired reads were then merged using FLASH v1.2.11. V, D and J germline segments were assigned to the rearranged TCRbeta sequences by MiGEC v1.2.1b. VDJtools v1.0.0 computed clonotype statistics and Shannon-Wiener diversity indices. To cut down on sampling bias, every analysis after diversity analysis relied on just the 250 most abundant clonotypes from each sample. TCRdb reanalyzed the raw reads on its own, using fastp at Q25 for trimming and MiXCR for clone calling, and kept in-frame beta chains. Each entry is one CDR3 protein sequence, shown with its most common DNA and genes. Here the V and J calls rest on TCRdb's processing, not on the authors' analysis. A total of approximately 73,000 distinct CDR3 sequences appear in this sample, roughly 69% of them only once. The ten largest clones capture about a quarter of the sample.

What the authors observed across the whole study: Just about 8-24% of top clones turned up in all five regions of a tumor, which suggests spatial heterogeneity among tumor-infiltrating T cells. Pairs of tumor regions showed greater repertoire overlap (mean roughly 35%) than tumor-adjacent pairs (roughly 17%) or tumor-blood pairs (roughly 15%), which is consistent with antigen-driven expansion. Compared with blood, tumors had a significantly larger share of the repertoire taken up by the top 250 clones (p = 0.039). Only the TCR beta chain was sequenced, so true repertoire diversity is likely underestimated because unpaired alpha chains were not captured. With just four or five patients in the study, the authors point out that the findings should be validated in a larger study. Since the samples were bulk and unsorted, there was no way to compare CD4+ and CD8+ T cell repertoires.

CDR3 length: 13 amino acids, cysteine to phenylalanine. The CDR3 DNA has 39 bases and is translated from base 1. From a lookup of the germline V gene, CDR1 and CDR2 are SGHDN and FVKESK. Notes on this clonotype: It has no known antigen specificity. The junction and the germline gene differ at one end; a read error may be behind it.

Without any cell sorting, total RNA and DNA were extracted together from approximately 22-30 mg of bulk tissue using the AllPrep DNA/RNA mini kit. Four or five patients with histopathologically diagnosed primary liver carcinoma underwent surgical resection in China between November 2015 and March 2016. At the time of sampling, the patients were treatment-naive and had chronic HBV infection. Five spatially separated regions were sampled per tumor: superior, inferior, left-lateral and right-lateral poles, plus the tumor centre. Histological examination found more than 80% viable tumor cells in every tumor sample. Fresh tumor and adjacent tissue pieces were bisected, with one half stored in RNAlater at -80 degrees C and the other half sent for histology.

Specimen: liver tumor tissue from sampling region 4. Reading the label with the study, this specimen's cell subset or site is: tumor region T4, right-lateral pole. This receptor was obtained from a man in his forties or fifties with primary liver carcinoma and hepatitis B virus infection. The V gene is TRBV14 and the J gene is TRBJ2-1; no D segment can be confidently identified. Here is the DNA: TGTGTCAGCAGCCTACGGATAGTGGGTGAGCTGTTCTTC. Its coded protein is CVSSLRIVGELFF.